Shown below are 27 T cell receptor beta chains from a single sample sequenced in a study of blood T cell repertoires in COVID-19. TCRdb keeps only in-frame clones here, not all; method: immunoSEQ multiplex PCR. Of tens of thousands of clones in the sample, 89% were seen once. Sequenced sample: peripheral blood. These TCRs come from a man in his sixties with COVID-19, enrolled during active disease.

The chain couples TRBV6-1 to TRBJ2-4; 8 bases line up with TRBD1. From germline, CDR1 is MNHNS and CDR2 SASEGT. The CDR3 spans 15 residues. Unmatched junction bases numbered 6, after V lost 2 bases and J lost 6 bases. This chain's CDR3 is CASSENAGGSNIQYF. CDR3 DNA: TGTGCCAGCAGTGAAAATGCAGGGGGCTCAAACATTCAGTACTTC.

This chain links TRBV28 with TRBJ2-1, with 8 bases identical to TRBD1. CDR1 is MDHEN and CDR2 is SYDVKM in the germline V gene. The CDR3 sequence is 16 residues long. J was trimmed by 9 bases and V by 3 bases; bases with no gene match: 13. CDR3 bases: TGTGCCAGCAGTTTGTTGGTGGGACAGGCCTACGGTGAGCAGTTCTTC. It codes for CASSLLVGQAYGEQFF.

The gene calls are TRBV7-9 and TRBJ1-1; 9 nucleotides align to TRBD1. The J segment lost 0 bases and the V segment lost 8 bases, leaving 4 bases of the junction unmatched. This CDR3 spans 14 amino acids. Germline V lookup: CDR1 SEHNR, CDR2 FQNEAQ (reference sequence). CDR3 region: CASGDRALNTEAFF. The CDR3 coding sequence is TGTGCCAGCGGGGACAGGGCCCTGAACACTGAAGCTTTCTTT. The whole variable domain, remainder taken from reference TRBV7-9 and TRBJ1-1, is DTGVSQNPRHKITKRGQNVTFRCDPISEHNRLYWYRQTLGQGPEFLTYFQNEAQLEKSRLLSDRFSAERPKGSFSTLEIQRTEQGDSAMYLCASGDRALNTEAFFGQGTRLTVV.

The chain carries TRBV3-1 (or the pseudogene TRBV3-2) and TRBJ2-7; D uncertain. The V end lost 4 bases, the J end lost 0 bases, and 7 bases lay between the germline ends. The germline V gene encodes CDR1 LGHDT and CDR2 YNNKEL (reference sequence). This CDR3 is built from 13 residues. The CDR3 coding sequence is TGTGCCAGCAGCCCTTCTCTCTCCTACGAGCAGTACTTC. It encodes CASSPSLSYEQYF.

The rearrangement uses TRBV6-5 and TRBJ1-5; 8 bases align to TRBD1. The trim removed 4 bases at V and 3 bases at J, leaving 2 bases unmatched. This CDR3 spans 14 amino acids. The germline V gene encodes CDR1 MNHEY and CDR2 SVGAGI. The CDR3 region is CASSLQGDNQPQHF. CDR3 bases: TGTGCCAGCAGTTTACAGGGGGACAATCAGCCCCAGCATTTT.

A single count supports this clone. V usage is TRBV15 and J usage is TRBJ2-1, with 14 bases identical to TRBD2. The V gene end was trimmed by 0 bases and the J gene end by 9 bases; junction bases not matched to a gene: 10. This CDR3 contains 18 residues. Germline V gene sequence: CDR1 LNHNV, CDR2 YYDKDF (reference sequence). DNA for the CDR3: TGTGCCACCAGCAGAGACCGCGGGACTAGCGGGAGAGTGGGTGAGCAGTTCTTC. Encoded protein: CATSRDRGTSGRVGEQFF.

The chain is built from TRBV10-3 and TRBJ2-1, with D possibly TRBD2 on 5 matching bases. Per germline, CDR1 ENHRY and CDR2 SYGVKD. The CDR3 contains 12 residues. The V end lost 6 bases, the J end lost 8 bases, and 11 bases lay between the germline ends. CDR3 amino acids: CAISEAEDEQFF. The CDR3, as DNA: TGTGCCATCAGCGAGGCGGAGGATGAGCAGTTCTTC.

The rearrangement links TRBV28 to TRBJ2-7; the D gene is possibly TRBD2 (5 bases). Germline V lookup: CDR1 MDHEN, CDR2 SYDVKM. The germline V and J ends were trimmed by 6 bases and 2 bases, with 11 bases remaining between them. This CDR3 comprises 13 residues. The CDR3 here is CASSLTNPYEQYF. CDR3 coding DNA: TGTGCCAGCAGCCTGACTAACCCCTACGAGCAGTACTTC.

This chain uses TRBV6-5 with TRBJ2-1; D is unclear. V was trimmed by 0 bases and J by 7 bases, leaving 10 bases between them. Per germline, CDR1 MNHEY and CDR2 SVGAGI. The CDR3 is 14 residues long. CDR3 residues: CASSYSEYSNEQFF. The CDR3 coding sequence is TGTGCCAGCAGTTACTCAGAATATAGTAATGAGCAGTTCTTC.

The J gene is TRBJ2-7, the V gene TRBV7-3; weak D call: TRBD1 (6 bases). Germline loops: CDR1 SGHTA, CDR2 FQGTGA. The CDR3 length is 14 residues. The V end lost 5 bases, the J end lost 3 bases, and 14 bases lay between the germline ends. The CDR3 here is CASSQIGQSYEQYF. The CDR3 DNA sequence: TGTGCCAGCAGCCAGATCGGACAGAGCTACGAGCAGTACTTC.

The rearrangement links TRBV5-1 to TRBJ1-3; D is unclear. The V and J ends lost 4 bases and 0 bases respectively, with 8 bases between them. The CDR3 is 14 amino acids. CDR1 is SGHRS, CDR2 YFSETQ, per germline. The CDR3 DNA is TGCGCCAGCAGCGCAGGATTCTCTGGAAACACCATATATTTT. It specifies CASSAGFSGNTIYF.

The V gene is TRBV29-1, the J gene TRBJ2-3; tentatively, D is TRBD2 (6 bases). Trimming removed 6 bases at V and 0 bases at J, with 10 bases between. This CDR3 region has 13 residues. The germline V gene encodes CDR1 SQVTM and CDR2 ANQGSEA. CDR3 sequence (DNA): TGCAGCGTCCCAAGCGGGAGCACAGATACGCAGTATTTT. Residues: CSVPSGSTDTQYF.

The chain links TRBV30 to TRBJ1-1; 9 bases line up with TRBD1. Germline lookup yields CDR1 GTSNPN and CDR2 SVGIG (reference sequence). The CDR3 contains 13 residues. V shed 3 bases, J shed 3 bases, and the junction held 2 bases outside the gene matches. CDR3 in DNA: TGTGCCTGGAGCGGGGACAGGGACACTGAAGCTTTCTTT. The encoded protein is CAWSGDRDTEAFF.

V gene TRBV7-2 combines with J gene TRBJ2-5; 7 nucleotides match TRBD2. The CDR3 totals 15 residues. Germline CDR1 and CDR2: SGHTA and FQGNSA. V lost 1 base to trimming and J lost 1 base; unmatched junction nucleotides: 3. The DNA for the CDR3 is TGTGCCAGCAGCTTAGGGGGGGGGTTCCAAGAGACCCAGTACTTC. Residues: CASSLGGGFQETQYF.

This chain connects TRBV5-6 to TRBJ1-2, with a weak D call TRBD1 (6 bases). This CDR3 region has 14 residues. Trimming shortened V by 4 bases and J by 3 bases, and 13 bases separated the two germline ends. Germline V CDR1 and CDR2: SGHDT, YYEEEE. CDR3 bases: TGTGCCAGCAGCGGGGCGACAGGTCACTATGGCTACACCTTC. Encoded protein: CASSGATGHYGYTF.

The chain recombines TRBV18 with TRBJ1-1; 7 bases agree with TRBD1. Per the germline V gene, CDR1 is KGHSH and CDR2 is LQKENI. V lost 3 bases to trimming and J lost 0 bases; unmatched junction nucleotides: 4. This CDR3 has 15 residues. The CDR3 nucleotides are TGTGCCAGCTCACCGATACAGGGGATGAACACTGAAGCTTTCTTT. This gives the protein CASSPIQGMNTEAFF.

This CDR3 is CASSFQGNQPQHF. The CDR3 DNA reads TGTGCCAGCAGCTTCCAGGGTAATCAGCCCCAGCATTTT. The chain joins TRBV2 to TRBJ1-5; the D gene is possibly TRBD1 (5 bases). Germline assignment: CDR1 SNHLY and CDR2 FYNNEI. Trimming stripped 6 bases from V and 4 bases from J, with 10 bases between. CDR3 size: 13 residues.

V and J are TRBV5-4 and TRBJ2-1, with D tentatively TRBD2 (6 bases). Trimming left V 3 bases short and J 4 bases short, with 17 bases between. The CDR3 extends over 16 amino acids. CDR1 is SGHNT, CDR2 YYREEE, per germline (reference sequence). The DNA for the CDR3 is TGTGCCAGCAGCTCCCGGGGCGGAGGGATGTACAATGAGCAGTTCTTC. As protein: CASSSRGGGMYNEQFF.

The chain uses TRBV29-1 and TRBJ2-5; D perhaps matches TRBD2 (5 bases). V shed 3 bases and J shed 5 bases, with 7 bases lying between them. Per germline, CDR1 SQVTM and CDR2 ANQGSEA. CDR3 length equals 11 residues. The CDR3 nucleotides read TGCAGCGTTGAGAGGGTGGAGACCCAGTACTTC. Protein: CSVERVETQYF.

The chain carries TRBV5-1 and TRBJ2-2; 11 nucleotides align to TRBD2. Germline trimming cut 1 base from V and 6 bases from J; bases unmatched to any gene: 2. The CDR3 runs 15 residues. Germline-derived CDR1 and CDR2 are SGHRS and YFSETQ. The CDR3, as DNA: TGCGCCAGCAGCTTGACTAGCGGGAGACCCGGGGAGCTGTTTTTT. It is translated as CASSLTSGRPGELFF.

The gene calls are TRBV7-3 and TRBJ2-4; 9 bases map to TRBD1. The germline CDR1 and CDR2 sequences are SGHTA and FQGTGA. V lost 4 bases to trimming and J lost 11 bases; unmatched junction nucleotides: 6. The CDR3 is made up of 13 amino acids. CDR3 loop: CASSYRQGGVQYF. CDR3 DNA: TGTGCCAGCAGCTATCGACAGGGGGGTGTTCAGTACTTC.

The chain uses TRBV6-2 or TRBV6-3 and TRBJ1-1, with unresolved D. V was pared by 2 bases and J by 4 bases, with 14 bases between. This CDR3 has 15 amino acids. The V gene's germline CDR1 is MNHEY and CDR2 SVGEGT. CDR3 in DNA: TGTGCCAGCAGTTACGTGGTAGAAGGGAGCACTGAAGCTTTCTTT. Protein: CASSYVVEGSTEAFF.

This clone came up once. The chain carries TRBV24-1 and TRBJ1-2; a weak D match, TRBD1 (6 bases). The V end lost 4 bases, the J end lost 1 base, and 12 bases lay between the germline ends. CDR3 size: 15 residues. The germline V gene has CDR1 KGHDR and CDR2 SFDVKD. This CDR3 reads CATSDQTGNNYGYTF. CDR3 DNA sequence: TGTGCCACCAGTGACCAGACAGGAAATAACTATGGCTACACCTTC.

For the CDR3, the DNA is TGTGCCAGCAGCTTGGACGGCGGGAGAAACAATGAGCAGTTCTTC. Its translation is CASSLDGGRNNEQFF. The chain combines TRBV11-2 with TRBJ2-1; TRBD2 matches 7 bases. The ends lost 3 bases at V and 5 bases at J; junction bases unmatched: 7. The CDR3 spans 15 residues. CDR1 SGHAT and CDR2 FQNNGV come from the germline V gene.

V usage is TRBV11-3 and J usage is TRBJ2-1; D might be TRBD2 (6 bases). V lost 5 bases, J lost 7 bases, and 12 bases lay in between. There are 13 residues in the CDR3. CDR1 is SGHNT and CDR2 is YENEEA in the germline V gene. The CDR3 spells CASSGRPWNEQFF. DNA of the CDR3: TGTGCCAGCAGCGGGAGGCCCTGGAATGAGCAGTTCTTC.

CDR3 region: CARFFISGGEDGYTF. Here the CDR3 DNA reads TGTGCCAGGTTCTTTATCTCAGGGGGCGAAGATGGCTACACCTTC. This chain links TRBV2 with TRBJ1-2, with 8 nucleotides matching TRBD1. Germline V gene data show CDR1 as SNHLY and CDR2 as FYNNEI. Trimming cost V 9 bases and J 6 bases; bases outside gene matches: 15. This CDR3 is built from 15 residues.

The table lists this clone with a count of one. The rearrangement uses TRBV7-8 and TRBJ2-4; the D is unclear. The CDR3 contains 14 residues. V lost 4 bases and J 2 bases, leaving 9 bases between the germline ends. Germline V gene data show CDR1 as SGHVS and CDR2 as FQNEAQ. The CDR3 loop is CASSSVGSKNIQYF. The DNA for the CDR3 is TGTGCCAGCAGCTCGGTCGGGTCCAAAAACATTCAGTACTTC.